In its sample, the clone carrying this T cell receptor beta chain was seen once. No antigen is known for it. The authors ran the assay at deep level. The protocol was immunoSEQ multiplex PCR, while the TCRdb copy is restricted to in-frame clones and leaves out a portion. The sample holds 2 million to 2.5 million clones, around 92% seen once. The CDR3 runs to 13 residues. CDR1 is MNHNY and CDR2 is SVGAGI in the germline V gene (reference sequence). The V and J ends lost 5 bases and 9 bases respectively, with 14 bases between them. The data stem from a study of shared clonotypes between healthy human individuals. On the study more broadly: A donor's plate count was three for CD4 naive and three for CD4 memory; CD8 naive had two and CD8 memory one. Broader study findings: Compared with memory subsets, naive subsets generally had larger estimated richness.

V gene TRBV6-6 combines with J gene TRBJ1-5; D gene unclear. The sequenced material came from naive CD4+ T cells from PBMCs. The subset was: CD45RA+ positively selected. The source of this sequence is a man aged 18 to 30 in good health. Some clones in this sample may be carry-over from other donors' samples. The CDR3 is CASSQALDAPQHF. The CDR3 DNA reads TGTGCCAGCAGTCAGGCGCTTGACGCGCCCCAGCATTTT.